This TCR beta chain was identified in a study of blood T cell repertoires in COVID-19 (dated by TCRdb to the early 2020s). Background for the entire study: The collaborator samples originated in the United States, Italy and Spain and spanned the acute and convalescent phases of COVID-19. The prospective study material was composed of cDNA or gDNA derived from T cells, B-cell-depleted T cells, or PBMCs. Subjects who had been exposed to COVID-19, were actively infected with it, or had recovered from it provided the deeply sampled blood TCRbeta repertoires that made up the dataset. The repertoires were released in a freely available public database intended as a resource for research on the immune response to SARS-CoV-2. The samples were drawn from the first 160 participants of the ongoing ImmuneRACE study and from over 950 subjects provided by 6 global collaborators. A de-identified subject ID, COVID-19 status, age in years and sex were almost always included in the sample metadata. HLA class I and class II types, where available, came from metadata supplied by the sample provider rather than from assay-based typing.

The junction carries 14 bases between V and J, which are trimmed by 1 base and 3 bases respectively. Sequences SGHNT (CDR1) and YENEEA (CDR2) are obtained from the germline V gene. The CDR3 contains 16 residues, cysteine and phenylalanine counted. The entry retains the CDR3 DNA only, 48 bases that are in frame from base 1. Findings and caveats that apply to the study as a whole: How much clinical and demographic metadata was included differed by source and by participant, and the metadata was provided uncurated.

On this clone: The target of this receptor is not known. Base qualities are not at hand, and no much larger clone is one base apart.

Whole blood was collected in K2EDTA tubes by collaborating institutions according to the institutions' own protocols. For TCRbeta analysis, collaborator samples were shipped as frozen whole blood, as isolated PBMCs, or as DNA extracted from either sample type. The immunoSEQ Assay, a bias-controlled multiplex PCR, was used to amplify TCRbeta CDR3 regions from genomic DNA. As for how the authors treated the data: The number of nucleated cells in each sample was estimated from the amplification of reference gene primers within the assay. To quantify the absolute abundance of each unique TCRbeta CDR3 rearrangement, sequence reads were collapsed and filtered. For each sample, productive Simpson clonality was calculated by taking the square root of Simpson's diversity index across productive rearrangements. TCRdb's version of the immuneACCESS table is confined to in-frame rearrangements and falls short of the full clone set. An unresolved V gene accounts for under half of the shortfall where checked; the remainder is of unknown origin. The V and J calls and clone size come from that table; D and trimming were worked out from the DNA. The sample includes 90,000 to 120,000 clones, with around nine tenths observed a single time. The top ten clones comprise around 1.3% of the sample.

The rearranged chain carries TRBV11-3 and TRBJ2-3; TRBD1 is a weak D gene call, 7 bases matching. Material for sequencing was peripheral blood. This TCR was recovered from a woman in her 30s with acute or convalescent COVID-19. The nucleotides read TGTGCCAGCAGCTTAGCGGCCAGGGGGAGGACAGATACGCAGTATTTT. Its protein is CASSLAARGRTDTQYF.